This T cell receptor (beta chain) was sequenced for a study of T cell responses to AZD1222 COVID-19 vaccine. General study findings and limits: No repertoire was sampled before or during the peak T cell response, only after it. Spike-specific TCR breadth rose after two AZD1222 doses, and depth rose as well.

The method was immunoSEQ multiplex PCR; TCRdb's version includes in-frame clones alone and lacks a portion of them. Counted here are 130,000 to 150,000 clones, about 93% occurring once; the ten biggest clones make up about 3%. With respect to this clone: The antigen remains undetermined.

Germline CDR1 is LGHDT and CDR2 is YNNKEL (reference sequence). Trimming cost V 0 bases and J 12 bases, with 6 bases left between them. The CDR3 length is 11 residues. The specimen comprised peripheral blood, sampled on day 0 of MenACWY control vaccination. This rearrangement joins TRBV3-1 (or the pseudogene TRBV3-2) to TRBJ2-4; no clear D. The TCR comes from an adult in good health. CDR3 loop: CASSQDTRQYF. DNA for the CDR3: TGTGCCAGCAGCCAAGATACCCGTCAGTACTTC.